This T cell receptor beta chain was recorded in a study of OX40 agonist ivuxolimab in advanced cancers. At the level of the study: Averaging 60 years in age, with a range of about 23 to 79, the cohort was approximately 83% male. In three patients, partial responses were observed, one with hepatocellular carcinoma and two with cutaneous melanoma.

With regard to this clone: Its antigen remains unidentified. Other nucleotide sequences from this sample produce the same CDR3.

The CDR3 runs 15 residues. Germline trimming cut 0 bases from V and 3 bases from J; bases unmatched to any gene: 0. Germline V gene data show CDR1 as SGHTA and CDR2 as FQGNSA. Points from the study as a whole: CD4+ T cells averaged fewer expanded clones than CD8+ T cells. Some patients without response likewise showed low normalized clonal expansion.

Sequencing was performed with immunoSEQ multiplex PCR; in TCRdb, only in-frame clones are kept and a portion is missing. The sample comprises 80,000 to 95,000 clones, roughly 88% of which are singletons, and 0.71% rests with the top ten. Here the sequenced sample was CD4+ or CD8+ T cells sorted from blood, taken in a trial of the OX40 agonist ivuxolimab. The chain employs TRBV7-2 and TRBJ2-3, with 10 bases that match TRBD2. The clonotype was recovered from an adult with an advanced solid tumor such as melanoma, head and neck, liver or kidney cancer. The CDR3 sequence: CASSLAGLATDTQYF. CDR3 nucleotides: TGTGCCAGCAGCTTAGCGGGACTAGCGACAGATACGCAGTATTTT.